Listed here are 4 T cell receptor beta chains from one sample, sequenced in a study of graft-versus-host responses after intestinal transplantation. These TCRs' antigens remain unknown. The protocol was immunoSEQ multiplex PCR, while the TCRdb copy is restricted to in-frame clones and leaves out a portion. The sample contains 90,000 to 150,000 clones, roughly 95% of which appear only once. The sample in question was unstimulated CD8+ T cells sorted from spleen or lymph node cells, obtained before intestinal transplant. The source of these receptors is a human donor who received an intestinal transplant.

V gene TRBV11-2 combines with J gene TRBJ2-7, with 9 bases fitting TRBD1. The CDR3 is 15 residues long. Germline lookup yields CDR1 SGHAT and CDR2 FQNNGV. J gave up 3 bases and V 1 base, and 4 bases lay outside the gene matches. The CDR3 DNA reads as TGTGCCAGCAGCTTAGGGGCGACAGGGGGCTACGAGCAGTACTTC. Residues: CASSLGATGGYEQYF. The full variable domain, its missing parts supplied by reference TRBV11-2 and TRBJ2-7, is EAGVAQSPRYKIIEKRQSVAFWCNPISGHATLYWYQQILGQGPKLLIQFQNNGVVDDSQLPKDRFSAERLKGVDSTLKIQPAKLEDSAVYLCASSLGATGGYEQYFGPGTRLTVT.

V and J are TRBV19 and TRBJ2-7; perhaps TRBD1 as D (6 bases). Germline CDR1 is LNHDA and CDR2 is SQIVND (reference sequence). The CDR3 has 13 amino acids. V lost 7 bases to trimming and J lost 7 bases, with 17 bases between them. Here the CDR3 reads CASTDRTLEEQYF. CDR3 bases: TGTGCCAGTACGGACAGAACTTTGGAGGAGCAGTACTTC.

This chain joins TRBV5-8 and TRBJ1-5, with 8 bases lining up with TRBD1. The germline gives CDR1 SGHTS, CDR2 YDEGEE. Germline trimming cut 4 bases from V and 2 bases from J; bases unmatched to any gene: 5. The CDR3 runs 15 residues. CDR3 DNA sequence: TGTGCCAGCAGCAAACAGGGGGGGGGCAATCAGCCCCAGCATTTT. Amino acid sequence: CASSKQGGGNQPQHF.

This sequence joins TRBV9 and TRBJ2-1, with D tentatively TRBD1 (6 bases). There are 15 residues in the CDR3. Trimming took off 4 bases at V and 1 base at J, with 12 bases between the two ends. Germline CDR1 and CDR2: SGDLS and YYNGEE. The CDR3, as DNA: TGTGCCAGCAGCCTGAGGACAGAGTCCTACAATGAGCAGTTCTTC. This codes for CASSLRTESYNEQFF.